The 28 T cell receptor beta chains in this list originate from one sample, sequenced in a study of T cell responses to AZD1222 COVID-19 vaccine. Assay: immunoSEQ multiplex PCR; the TCRdb copy retains only in-frame clones and omits some. The data hold fewer than 120,000 clones, with 81% observed a single time. Sequenced here: peripheral blood, sampled on day 0 of AZD1222 vaccination. Receptors originate from an adult in good health.

The chain is built from TRBV28 and TRBJ1-4, with 8 bases fitting TRBD1. The CDR3 spans 15 residues. Germline CDR1 reads MDHEN; CDR2 reads SYDVKM. V lost 3 bases and J lost 4; bases outside the gene matches: 4. CDR3 in amino acids: CASSLRTGNNEKLFF. CDR3 bases: TGTGCCAGCAGTTTGAGGACAGGGAATAATGAAAAACTGTTTTTT.

The V call is TRBV5-5, the J call TRBJ2-5, with a possible D match to TRBD1 (6 bases). The CDR3 extends over 14 amino acids. V lost 1 base and J lost 1, with 8 bases in between. Per germline, CDR1 SGHKS and CDR2 YYEKEE (reference sequence). This CDR3 is CASSLSDSQETQYF. The DNA for the CDR3 is TGTGCCAGCAGCTTGTCGGACAGCCAAGAGACCCAGTACTTC. The full variable domain, completed using reference TRBV5-5 and TRBJ2-5, is DAGVTQSPTHLIKTRGQQVTLRCSPISGHKSVSWYQQVLGQGPQFIFQYYEKEERGRGNFPDRFSARQFPNYSSELNVNALLLGDSALYLCASSLSDSQETQYFGPGTRLLVL.

The J gene is TRBJ1-6, the V gene TRBV3-1 (or the pseudogene TRBV3-2); D is undetermined. V was clipped by 6 bases and J by 11 bases, with 20 bases between them. Germline CDR1 is LGHDT and CDR2 is YNNKEL (reference sequence). This CDR3 contains 15 residues. DNA of the CDR3: TGTGCCAGCAGTTCGAGCTTTCCCTCTACGGCACCCCTCCACTTT. Its translation: CASSSSFPSTAPLHF.

This clone showed up just a few times. V usage is TRBV18 and J usage is TRBJ1-2; unclear D gene. Between the trimmed V and J ends, which lost 2 bases and 5 bases, there was a span of 9 bases. Germline V gene lookup returns CDR1 KGHSH and CDR2 LQKENI. The length of the CDR3 is 13 residues. CDR3 amino acids: CASSPEGSYGYTF. The CDR3 coding sequence is TGTGCCAGCTCACCAGAAGGCTCGTATGGCTACACCTTC.

This clone was observed a handful of times. The V call is TRBV3-1 (or the pseudogene TRBV3-2), the J call TRBJ2-1; unclear D gene. This CDR3 has 15 amino acids. Germline V lookup: CDR1 LGHDT, CDR2 YNNKEL (reference sequence). V was clipped by 4 bases and J by 9 bases, with 19 bases between them. The CDR3 DNA is TGTGCCAGCAGCCCAACTTCCTCGGTACACGGTGAGCAGTTCTTC. Its protein is CASSPTSSVHGEQFF.

Here the CDR3 reads CASRETAYNEQFF. The DNA of the CDR3 is TGTGCCAGTAGAGAAACCGCCTACAATGAGCAGTTCTTC. The chain combines TRBV19 with TRBJ2-1, with D uncertain. The CDR3 is 13 amino acids. Trimming took off 6 bases at V and 2 bases at J, with 8 bases between the two ends. CDR1 and CDR2 (germline): LNHDA, SQIVND (reference sequence).

The V and J genes are TRBV11-2 and TRBJ1-5; 7 nucleotides match TRBD1. Germline CDR1 reads SGHAT; CDR2 reads FQNNGV. CDR3 length equals 17 residues. Germline trimming cut 5 bases from V and 0 bases from J; bases unmatched to any gene: 10. The CDR3 bases are TGTGCCAGCAGCCCTGGGACAGATATCTATAGCAATCAGCCCCAGCATTTT. This encodes CASSPGTDIYSNQPQHF.

J is TRBJ2-1 and V is TRBV27, with TRBD2 as a possible D gene (6 bases). Germline V gene sequence: CDR1 MNHEY, CDR2 SMNVEV (reference sequence). The V end lost 3 bases, the J end lost 0 bases, and 12 bases lay between the germline ends. The CDR3 covers 16 residues. Here the CDR3 reads CASSFWDWSSYNEQFF. CDR3 bases: TGTGCCAGCAGTTTTTGGGACTGGAGCTCCTACAATGAGCAGTTCTTC.

The table lists this clone with a few counts. The chain couples TRBV6-6 to TRBJ1-4; D not certain. The CDR3 consists of 15 residues. With 4 bases removed from V and 10 bases from J, the gap between germline ends came to 19 bases. The germline CDR1 and CDR2 sequences are MNHNY and SVGAGI (reference sequence). CDR3 loop: CASSSGGSGGVKLFF. The CDR3 bases are TGTGCCAGCAGTTCTGGTGGCTCGGGCGGTGTAAAACTGTTTTTT.

The genes are TRBV5-4 and TRBJ1-3; 12 nucleotides match TRBD1. The CDR3 length is 15 residues. Germline CDR1 reads SGHNT; CDR2 reads YYREEE (reference sequence). V lost 4 bases to trimming and J lost 4 bases; unmatched junction nucleotides: 3. DNA for the CDR3: TGTGCCAGCAGCCTGGGACAGGGGGCGGGAAACACCATATATTTT. This codes for CASSLGQGAGNTIYF.

This rearrangement joins TRBV9 to TRBJ2-2; no clear D gene. Germline assignment: CDR1 SGDLS and CDR2 YYNGEE. Trimming removed 0 bases at V and 2 bases at J, with 8 bases between. The CDR3 spans 15 residues. The CDR3 coding sequence is TGTGCCAGCAGCGTAGTCCCCGGAAACACCGGGGAGCTGTTTTTT. It yields the protein CASSVVPGNTGELFF.

The chain joins TRBV5-1 to TRBJ1-2; a weak D match, TRBD1 (6 bases). The V end was cut by 0 bases, the J end by 2 bases, with 11 bases between. Germline values: CDR1 SGHRS, CDR2 YFSETQ. The CDR3 runs 15 residues. The CDR3 nucleotides read TGCGCCAGCAGCTTGGTACAGGGTATGAACTATGGCTACACCTTC. This encodes CASSLVQGMNYGYTF.

J is TRBJ1-2 and V is TRBV12-3 or TRBV12-4; D possibly corresponds to TRBD1 (6 bases). The CDR3 extends over 13 amino acids. Trimming removed 6 bases from V and 8 bases from J, with 16 bases in between. The CDR3 reads CASRPIIGGGYTF. The CDR3 nucleotides are TGTGCCAGCAGACCAATAATAGGGGGGGGCTACACCTTC.

This chain uses TRBV30 with TRBJ2-5; the D is unclear. The CDR3 runs to 13 residues. Germline lookup yields CDR1 GTSNPN and CDR2 SVGIG (reference sequence). Trimming shortened V by 0 bases and J by 5 bases, and 10 bases separated the two germline ends. The DNA of the CDR3 is TGTGCCTGGAGTGTCAGGCAGAGGGAGACCCAGTACTTC. Translated: CAWSVRQRETQYF.

This rearrangement joins TRBV3-1 (or the pseudogene TRBV3-2) to TRBJ1-2; D gene ambiguous. The V gene's germline CDR1 is LGHDT and CDR2 YNNKEL (reference sequence). Trimming shortened V by 1 base and J by 5 bases, and 11 bases separated the two germline ends. CDR3 length equals 14 residues. The CDR3: CASSQGPAGYGYTF. The CDR3 region has the DNA TGTGCCAGCAGCCAAGGCCCAGCGGGATATGGCTACACCTTC.

There are a few counts of this clone. The chain joins TRBV19 to TRBJ1-5; a possible D gene is TRBD1 (5 bases). The ends were cut back, 5 bases at V and 5 bases at J, with 22 bases in the middle. Germline-derived CDR1 and CDR2 are LNHDA and SQIVND (reference sequence). CDR3 length: 17 amino acids. The CDR3, as DNA: TGTGCCAGTAGTCAGGGCAGCCAGACTTCCCGGGATCAGCCCCAGCATTTT. Encoded protein: CASSQGSQTSRDQPQHF.

This sequence joins TRBV6-5 and TRBJ2-6; D possibly corresponds to TRBD1 (5 bases). Trimming removed 6 bases from V and 0 bases from J, with 9 bases in between. CDR3 length: 15 residues. Germline V gene data show CDR1 as MNHEY and CDR2 as SVGAGI. The CDR3 reads CASRADSSGANVLTF. CDR3 sequence (DNA): TGTGCCAGCAGGGCCGACAGCTCTGGGGCCAACGTCCTGACTTTC.

The chain is built from TRBV4-3 and TRBJ1-5; 7 bases fit TRBD1. The V and J ends lost 0 bases and 7 bases, in that order; junction bases with no gene match: 6. In germline, CDR1 is LGHNA, CDR2 YSLEER. The CDR3 is 15 amino acids. For the CDR3, the DNA is TGCGCCAGCAGCCAAGAGGGCCAGGGGGGACAGCCCCAGCATTTT. It is translated as CASSQEGQGGQPQHF.

The chain joins TRBV5-4 to TRBJ1-1, with 11 bases aligning to TRBD1. Germline CDR1 is SGHNT and CDR2 is YYREEE (reference sequence). The CDR3 has 15 residues. V was pared by 4 bases and J by 1 base, with 3 bases of the junction left unmatched. The CDR3 is CASSLGQGANTEAFF. For the CDR3, the DNA is TGTGCCAGCAGCCTAGGACAGGGGGCGAACACTGAAGCTTTCTTT.

This rearrangement joins TRBV12-3 or TRBV12-4 to TRBJ1-6; D not certain. Trimming took 3 bases from V and 10 from J, leaving 7 bases between them. The CDR3 loop spans 12 amino acids. This CDR3 reads CASSFRGSPLHF. The CDR3 nucleotides read TGTGCCAGCAGTTTCCGCGGGTCACCCCTCCACTTT.

The chain joins TRBV6-2 or TRBV6-3 to TRBJ2-2; 9 bases map to TRBD2. The CDR3 runs 19 residues. With 4 bases clipped from V and 1 base from J, the junction kept 13 bases outside the gene matches. Germline values: CDR1 MNHEY, CDR2 SVGEGT. CDR3 DNA: TGTGCCAGCAGTTCCTTGGAGCTAGCGGGGCGATTGAACACCGGGGAGCTGTTTTTT. Translating it yields CASSSLELAGRLNTGELFF.

J is TRBJ2-7 and V is TRBV4-3; no clear D gene. V was pared by 0 bases and J by 0 bases, with 9 bases between. The CDR3 runs 15 residues. CDR1 LGHNA and CDR2 YSLEER come from the germline V gene. The CDR3 sequence: CASSQDIRSSYEQYF. CDR3 DNA sequence: TGCGCCAGCAGCCAAGATATACGGAGCTCCTACGAGCAGTACTTC.

The rearrangement uses TRBV3-1 (or the pseudogene TRBV3-2) and TRBJ2-7; the D is unclear. The CDR3 runs to 13 residues. The germline gives CDR1 LGHDT, CDR2 YNNKEL (reference sequence). V dropped 4 bases and J dropped 0 bases, with 7 bases sitting between them. The CDR3 loop reads CASSRRASYEQYF. CDR3 DNA: TGTGCCAGCAGCCGCCGGGCCTCCTACGAGCAGTACTTC.

In this sample, this clone turned up a few times. The chain joins TRBV2 to TRBJ2-7, with D perhaps given as TRBD1 or TRBD2 (5 bases each). V was cut by 4 bases and J by 3 bases, with 13 bases left in between. Germline values: CDR1 SNHLY, CDR2 FYNNEI. This CDR3 has 14 residues. CDR3 protein: CASSVARDRYEQYF. CDR3 bases: TGTGCCAGCAGTGTGGCACGGGACCGCTACGAGCAGTACTTC.

The chain carries TRBV27 and TRBJ1-5; 9 bases fit TRBD1. This CDR3 spans 15 amino acids. Germline V CDR1 and CDR2: MNHEY, SMNVEV (reference sequence). V lost 5 bases and J lost 1; bases outside the gene matches: 3. The CDR3 region has the DNA TGTGCCAGCAGTAACAGGGGGCTGAGCAATCAGCCCCAGCATTTT. Protein: CASSNRGLSNQPQHF.

The chain links TRBV28 to TRBJ1-1, with no clear D. Per germline, CDR1 MDHEN and CDR2 SYDVKM. The CDR3 loop spans 12 amino acids. Trimming removed 3 bases from V and 11 bases from J, with 13 bases in between. The CDR3 loop is CASSFRPTKAFF. CDR3 DNA: TGTGCCAGCAGTTTTCGCCCGACGAAGGCTTTCTTT.

The rearrangement uses TRBV5-5 and TRBJ1-5; TRBD1 is a possible D gene (5 bases). Germline CDR1 SGHKS, CDR2 YYEKEE (reference sequence). This CDR3 spans 14 amino acids. The ends were cut back, 4 bases at V and 4 bases at J, with 12 bases in the middle. The CDR3 DNA sequence: TGTGCCAGCAGCCCTATGGGGGGAAATCAGCCCCAGCATTTT. Protein product: CASSPMGGNQPQHF.

V gene TRBV29-1 combines with J gene TRBJ1-2; D is perhaps TRBD1 (6 bases). Trimming stripped 2 bases from V and 7 bases from J, with 11 bases between. The CDR3 extends over 12 amino acids. The germline V gene encodes CDR1 SQVTM and CDR2 ANQGSEA. This CDR3 reads CSVERGASGYTF. CDR3 bases: TGCAGCGTTGAAAGGGGGGCGAGTGGCTACACCTTC.